Shown below are 27 T cell receptor beta chains from a single sample sequenced in a study of T cells in Graves' hyperthyroidism and ophthalmopathy. RNA transcripts were the template for amplifying TCR beta CDR3 regions. HTBI primers were the set used in a first-round RT-PCR of the TCR CDR3. TCRdb reanalysed the multiplex PCR reads using MiXCR and keeps one entry per CDR3 protein. The table includes approximately 430,000 distinct CDR3 sequences, 15% to 19% detected once. The sequencing sample was made of blood. The receptors shown here come from a woman younger than 35 with Graves' hyperthyroidism.

Many counts were recorded for this clonotype. The rearrangement uses TRBV12-3 or TRBV12-4 and TRBJ1-4; D possibly corresponds to TRBD1 (6 bases). V lost 6 bases and J 0 bases, leaving 14 bases between the germline ends. The CDR3 consists of 16 residues. The chain's CDR3 is CASSSGHFATNEKLFF. The CDR3 nucleotides are TGTGCCAGCAGCTCGGGACATTTTGCAACTAATGAAAAACTGTTTTTT.

This clonotype has a handful of counts. The CDR3 region is CASSLEGGASSTEAFF. The CDR3 region has the DNA TGTGCCAGCAGCTTAGAGGGGGGAGCGTCTAGCACTGAAGCTTTCTTT. J is TRBJ1-1 and V is TRBV7-2; a weak D match, TRBD1 (6 bases). This CDR3 has 16 residues. Per the germline V gene, CDR1 is SGHTA and CDR2 is FQGNSA. V lost 1 base to trimming and J lost 4 bases, with 16 bases between them.

This chain uses TRBV7-2 with TRBJ2-1; D may be TRBD2 (5 bases). V shed 5 bases and J shed 0 bases, with 14 bases lying between them. CDR1 and CDR2 from the germline V gene are SGHTA and FQGNSA. The CDR3 is 16 residues long. The DNA of the CDR3 is TGTGCCAGCAGCGGCCGTAGAGCGGCCTCCTACAATGAGCAGTTCTTC. Its protein is CASSGRRAASYNEQFF.

The chain links TRBV6-1 to TRBJ2-7, with TRBD2 matching 7 bases. The germline V gene encodes CDR1 MNHNS and CDR2 SASEGT. Unmatched junction bases numbered 11, after V lost 8 bases and J lost 4 bases. The CDR3 runs to 14 residues. CDR3 in amino acids: CASRQGGSGYEQYF. The DNA of the CDR3 is TGTGCCAGCCGCCAGGGCGGGAGTGGGTACGAGCAGTACTTC.

This clonotype occurred a few times. This chain joins TRBV19 and TRBJ1-2; TRBD1 agrees at 7 bases. V lost 7 bases, J lost 1 base, and 9 bases stayed unmatched. CDR1 and CDR2 from the germline V gene are LNHDA and SQIVND (reference sequence). This CDR3 is built from 15 residues. CDR3 sequence reads: CASTKWGTDNYGYTF. In DNA, the CDR3 is TGTGCCAGTACAAAATGGGGGACAGATAACTATGGCTACACCTTC.

This clonotype was seen a few times. The chain couples TRBV29-1 to TRBJ1-2; 8 bases agree with TRBD1. CDR3 size: 16 residues. V shed 0 bases, J shed 4 bases, and the junction held 10 bases outside the gene matches. In germline, CDR1 is SQVTM, CDR2 ANQGSEA. CDR3 residues: CSVEDRGQGASYGYTF. In DNA, the CDR3 is TGCAGCGTTGAAGATCGGGGCCAGGGGGCAAGCTATGGCTACACCTTC.

The gene calls are TRBV29-1 and TRBJ2-5; D not certain. CDR3 size: 12 residues. Germline-derived CDR1 and CDR2 are SQVTM and ANQGSEA. Trimming pared 4 bases from V and 1 base from J, leaving 7 bases between. The CDR3 protein is CSVGQAQETQYF. CDR3 DNA sequence: TGCAGCGTTGGGCAGGCCCAAGAGACCCAGTACTTC.

This clonotype was picked up a small number of times. An end of the junction differs from the germline gene, which may be a read error. The chain employs TRBV20-1 and TRBJ1-1; D is possibly TRBD1 (6 bases). The CDR3 runs to 12 residues. Germline CDR1 and CDR2: DFQATT and SNEGSKA (reference sequence). CDR3 DNA: TGCGGTGCTAGCGGAGGGGGGACTGAAGCTTTCTTT. It specifies CGASGGGTEAFF.

This clonotype was recorded many times. The V call is TRBV6-5, the J call TRBJ1-2; D might be TRBD1 (5 bases). Germline V gives CDR1 MNHEY, CDR2 SVGAGI. The CDR3 length is 17 residues. V was pared by 0 bases and J by 1 base, with 15 bases between. The CDR3 DNA reads as TGTGCCAGCAGTTACTCAGGAGCGGGGGGGGTTAACTATGGCTACACCTTC. Its translation: CASSYSGAGGVNYGYTF.

Only a few counts were recorded for this clonotype. The J gene is TRBJ1-5, the V gene TRBV20-1, with D unresolved. The germline gives CDR1 DFQATT, CDR2 SNEGSKA (reference sequence). Trimming stripped 5 bases from V and 4 bases from J, with 12 bases between. This CDR3 contains 13 residues. Here the CDR3 reads CSAVRGKNQPQHF. CDR3 bases: TGCAGTGCTGTCAGAGGGAAAAATCAGCCCCAGCATTTT.

This clonotype was counted between two and nine times. The rearrangement links TRBV19 to TRBJ1-5; no clear D gene. The CDR3 totals 15 residues. Trimming removed 3 bases at V and 0 bases at J, with 9 bases between. CDR1 and CDR2 (germline): LNHDA, SQIVND (reference sequence). This CDR3 reads CASSMGFTSNQPQHF. The CDR3 coding sequence is TGTGCCAGTAGTATGGGATTTACTAGCAATCAGCCCCAGCATTTT.

In this sample, this clonotype turned up many times. J is TRBJ1-2 and V is TRBV7-2; no clear D gene. Trimming took off 1 base at V and 2 bases at J, with 8 bases between the two ends. In germline, CDR1 is SGHTA, CDR2 FQGNSA. The CDR3 runs to 14 residues. CDR3 DNA sequence: TGTGCCAGCAGCTTAGATGGGCCCAACTATGGCTACACCTTC. As protein: CASSLDGPNYGYTF.

There are many counts of this clonotype. The chain uses TRBV7-9 and TRBJ2-7; possibly TRBD1 or TRBD2 for D (5 bases each). Germline V CDR1 and CDR2: SEHNR, FQNEAQ (reference sequence). Trimming shortened V by 2 bases and J by 0 bases, and 23 bases separated the two germline ends. The CDR3 has 19 residues. As DNA, the CDR3 is TGTGCCAGCAGCTTACCCCCCGGTAGGGGAGCGTTGGGCTCCTACGAGCAGTACTTC. The encoded protein is CASSLPPGRGALGSYEQYF. Together with reference TRBV7-9 and TRBJ2-7, the CDR3 gives the full variable domain: DTGVSQNPRHKITKRGQNVTFRCDPISEHNRLYWYRQTLGQGPEFLTYFQNEAQLEKSRLLSDRFSAERPKGSFSTLEIQRTEQGDSAMYLCASSLPPGRGALGSYEQYFGPGTRLTVT.

There are many counts of this clonotype. The CDR3: CASSQESSYNEQFF. In nucleotides, the CDR3 is TGTGCCAGCAGCCAAGAATCCAGCTACAATGAGCAGTTCTTC. The V call is TRBV3-1, the J call TRBJ2-1, with no clear D. Trimming pared 0 bases from V and 3 bases from J, leaving 6 bases between. CDR1 LGHDT and CDR2 YNNKEL come from the germline V gene (reference sequence). There are 14 residues in the CDR3.

This clonotype was seen repeatedly, ten times or more. The chain recombines TRBV7-9 with TRBJ2-3; D is unresolved. The CDR3 sequence is 15 residues long. Trimming removed 5 bases at V and 1 base at J, with 13 bases between. Germline CDR1 is SEHNR and CDR2 is FQNEAQ (reference sequence). For the CDR3, the DNA is TGTGCCAGCAGCAAGGTTTCCCCGGGCACAGATACGCAGTATTTT. Translation gives CASSKVSPGTDTQYF.

Many counts were recorded for this clonotype. The chain joins TRBV10-1 to TRBJ2-1, with TRBD2 as a possible D gene (5 bases). With 6 bases removed from V and 2 bases from J, the gap between germline ends came to 20 bases. This CDR3 comprises 17 residues. Germline CDR1 is WNHNN and CDR2 is SYGVQD (reference sequence). CDR3 residues: CASSGPSGGSAYNEQFF. CDR3 nucleotide sequence: TGCGCCAGCAGCGGACCGTCTGGCGGGTCAGCCTACAATGAGCAGTTCTTC.

This chain links TRBV19 with TRBJ2-1, with D tentatively TRBD2 (6 bases). Germline CDR1 reads LNHDA; CDR2 reads SQIVND (reference sequence). The ends were cut back, 8 bases at V and 0 bases at J, with 14 bases in the middle. The CDR3 has 15 residues. The CDR3 sequence is CASALGGPSYNEQFF. In DNA form, the CDR3 reads TGTGCCAGTGCCCTAGGAGGGCCCTCCTACAATGAGCAGTTCTTC.

This clonotype was counted ten times or more. The chain uses TRBV2 and TRBJ2-7; 13 nucleotides line up with TRBD2. The CDR3 runs to 14 residues. Trimming removed 7 bases from V and 4 bases from J; junction bases left unmatched: 4. Germline V gene sequence: CDR1 SNHLY, CDR2 FYNNEI. The CDR3 coding sequence is TGTGCCAGCATCAGGACTAGCGGGGGATACGAGCAGTACTTC. Translation: CASIRTSGGYEQYF.

This clonotype was recorded many times. This chain uses TRBV7-3 with TRBJ2-1, with a tentative D call TRBD1 (6 bases). This CDR3 spans 13 amino acids. V lost 5 bases, J lost 8 bases, and 13 bases lay in between. The V gene's germline CDR1 is SGHTA and CDR2 FQGTGA. CDR3: CASSLLKGDEQFF. CDR3 nucleotides: TGTGCCAGCAGCCTCCTAAAGGGGGATGAGCAGTTCTTC.

The sample holds many counts of this clonotype. This rearrangement joins TRBV7-8 to TRBJ2-3, with D possibly TRBD1 on 9 matching bases. From germline, CDR1 is SGHVS and CDR2 FQNEAQ. V dropped 7 bases and J dropped 3 bases, with 26 bases sitting between them. CDR3 length equals 18 residues. The CDR3 sequence is CASTTTGGDRAFTDTQYF. The CDR3 bases are TGTGCCAGCACCACTACGGGAGGGGACAGGGCTTTTACAGATACGCAGTATTTT.

This clonotype was detected a few times. This CDR3 is CSSASSFLGNEQFF. The CDR3 nucleotides read TGCAGCTCTGCCTCCTCCTTCCTAGGGAATGAGCAGTTCTTC. The chain links TRBV29-1 to TRBJ2-1; D call uncertain. Trimming left V 8 bases short and J 7 bases short, with 21 bases between. Germline CDR1 and CDR2: SQVTM and ANQGSEA. The CDR3 is made up of 14 amino acids.

This clonotype turned up a few times. The chain links TRBV25-1 to TRBJ2-3; 8 nucleotides match TRBD2. The CDR3 has 16 amino acids. Germline V lookup: CDR1 MGHDK, CDR2 SYGVNS. The V gene end was trimmed by 4 bases and the J gene end by 3 bases; junction bases not matched to a gene: 9. Written as DNA, the CDR3 is TGTGCCAGCAGTGGGTGGGGAGCGGGAGCAACAGATACGCAGTATTTT. It specifies CASSGWGAGATDTQYF.

This clonotype has at least ten counts. The chain carries TRBV7-3 and TRBJ2-2, with D tentatively TRBD1 or TRBD2 (5 bases each). CDR3 size: 15 residues. CDR1 is SGHTA, CDR2 FQGTGA, per germline. V was trimmed by 6 bases and J by 0 bases, leaving 11 bases between them. The CDR3 DNA reads TGTGCCAGCAGACCGGGACGGTCGAACACCGGGGAGCTGTTTTTT. Translating it yields CASRPGRSNTGELFF.

This clonotype was picked up many times. V gene TRBV12-3 or TRBV12-4 combines with J gene TRBJ2-4; D may be TRBD1 (6 bases). There are 13 residues in the CDR3. V gave up 0 bases and J gave up 11 bases, with 11 bases separating them. This CDR3 is CASSLARTDLQYF. CDR3 in DNA: TGTGCCAGCAGTTTAGCGAGGACAGACCTTCAGTACTTC.

In this sample, this clonotype turned up many times. This chain links TRBV28 with TRBJ1-2; D may be TRBD1 (6 bases). The CDR3 covers 16 residues. V lost 2 bases and J 6 bases, leaving 19 bases between the germline ends. Germline assignment: CDR1 MDHEN and CDR2 SYDVKM. The CDR3 protein is CASSLVGAFAPDGYTF. The CDR3 DNA reads as TGTGCCAGCAGTTTAGTGGGGGCCTTCGCCCCTGATGGCTACACCTTC.

This clonotype occurred many times. This chain connects TRBV5-1 to TRBJ2-2; the D call may be TRBD1 or TRBD2 (5 bases each). CDR3 length equals 13 residues. Germline V CDR1 and CDR2: SGHRS, YFSETQ. The germline V and J ends were trimmed by 2 bases and 10 bases, with 12 bases remaining between them. The CDR3 is CASSLGTAAELFF. CDR3 nucleotide sequence: TGCGCCAGCAGCTTAGGGACCGCGGCGGAGCTGTTTTTT.

This clonotype has a count of ten or more. This chain links TRBV30 with TRBJ2-5, with a weak D call TRBD1 (6 bases). CDR1 is GTSNPN and CDR2 is SVGIG in the germline V gene (reference sequence). Trimming left V 5 bases short and J 0 bases short, with 10 bases between. This CDR3 has 13 residues. This CDR3 is CAWGRTDQETQYF. CDR3 in DNA: TGTGCCTGGGGAAGGACAGACCAAGAGACCCAGTACTTC.